This T cell receptor beta chain was obtained from a study of blood T cell repertoires in COVID-19. Study as a whole: Both acute and convalescent COVID-19 samples were obtained from the United States, Italy and Spain.

TCRdb's table, derived via immunoSEQ multiplex PCR, lists solely in-frame clones and lacks some. The sample lists roughly 140,000 clones; roughly 77% were seen once. This receptor was obtained from a man between 60 and 75 years old with acute or convalescent COVID-19. Sample: peripheral blood.

In DNA, the CDR3 is TGCGCCAGCAGCCTGGGAGGAGAAGCTTTCTTT. This gives the protein CASSLGGEAFF. J is TRBJ1-1 and V is TRBV5-1, with D uncertain. Germline loops: CDR1 SGHRS, CDR2 YFSETQ. The CDR3 consists of 11 residues. Trimming removed 4 bases from V and 8 bases from J, with 9 bases in between.